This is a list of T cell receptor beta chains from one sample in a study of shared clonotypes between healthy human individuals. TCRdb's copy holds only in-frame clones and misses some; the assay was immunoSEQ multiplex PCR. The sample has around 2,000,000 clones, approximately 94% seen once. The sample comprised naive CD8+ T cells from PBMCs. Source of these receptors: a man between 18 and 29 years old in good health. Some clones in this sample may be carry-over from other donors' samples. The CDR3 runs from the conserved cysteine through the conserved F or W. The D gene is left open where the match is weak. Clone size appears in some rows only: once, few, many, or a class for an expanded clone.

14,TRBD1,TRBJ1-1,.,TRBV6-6,TGTGCCAGCAGTCCTCCAGGGGGCAACACTGAAGCTTTCTTT,CASSPPGGNTEAFF
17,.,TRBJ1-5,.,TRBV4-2,TGTGCCAGCAGCCAAGAGTTGGTGGGTGTGACGGATCAGCCCCAGCATTTT,CASSQELVGVTDQPQHF
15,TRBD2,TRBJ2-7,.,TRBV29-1,TGCAGCGTGCGGGGGACTAGCGGGAGTTCCGACGAGCAGTACTTC,CSVRGTSGSSDEQYF
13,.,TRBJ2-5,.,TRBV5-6,TGTGCCAGCAGCTTGTGGCGGGAAGAGACCCAGTACTTC,CASSLWREETQYF
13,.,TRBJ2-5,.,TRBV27,TGTGCCAGCAGTCTCTACGAGGGGAAGACCCAGTACTTC,CASSLYEGKTQYF
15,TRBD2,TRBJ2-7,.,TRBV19,TGTGCCAGTAGTCAACCAGCGGGAACTCTGGACGAGCAGTACTTC,CASSQPAGTLDEQYF
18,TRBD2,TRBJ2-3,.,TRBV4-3,TGCGCCAGCAGCCAAGAGGTAGTCAGCGGGAGTGGCACAGATACGCAGTATTTT,CASSQEVVSGSGTDTQYF
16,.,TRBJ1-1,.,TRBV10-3,TGTGCCATCAGTGCCCTAGGCAGCTCCCCTACCTATGAAGCTTTCTTT,CAISALGSSPTYEAFF
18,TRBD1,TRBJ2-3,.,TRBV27,TGTGCCAGCAGTTTATTCGGGACAGGGGCCTTGAGGGGAGATACGCAGTATTTT,CASSLFGTGALRGDTQYF
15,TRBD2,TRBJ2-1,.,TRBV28,TGTGCCAGCGACCCGGGGGGGGGCGCCTACAATGAGCAGTTCTTC,CASDPGGGAYNEQFF
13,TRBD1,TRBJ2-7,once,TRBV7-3,TGTGCCAGCAGCGCCCAAGGGGGCGGCGAGCAGTACTTC,CASSAQGGGEQYF
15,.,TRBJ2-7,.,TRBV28,TGTGCCAGCAGTTTATATAGGCAGGTTTCCTACGAGCAGTACTTC,CASSLYRQVSYEQYF
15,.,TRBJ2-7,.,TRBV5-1,TGCGCCAGCAGCTCGGTTGGCATTTTCGGGGACGAGCAGTACTTC,CASSSVGIFGDEQYF
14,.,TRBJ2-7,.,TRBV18,TGTGCCAGCTCACCCCCGGCAGGGGCGGGCGAGCAGTACTTC,CASSPPAGAGEQYF
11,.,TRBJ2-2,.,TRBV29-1,TGCAGCGTTGAAGGGTGGGGGGAGCTGTTTTTT,CSVEGWGELFF
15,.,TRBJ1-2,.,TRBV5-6,TGTGCCAGCAGCCTGACCGGACGGAGTACCTATGGCTACACCTTC,CASSLTGRSTYGYTF
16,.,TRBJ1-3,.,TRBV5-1,TGCGCCAGCAGCTCCCTTGGGGGTGCCTCTGGAAACACCATATATTTT,CASSSLGGASGNTIYF
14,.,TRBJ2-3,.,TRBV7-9,TGTGCCAGCAGCTCGACTTATACAGGAGATACGCAGTATTTT,CASSSTYTGDTQYF
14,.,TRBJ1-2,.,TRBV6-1,TGTGCCAGCAGTGAATCCACAGCCACCTATGGCTACACCTTC,CASSESTATYGYTF
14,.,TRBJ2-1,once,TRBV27,TGTGCCAGCAGTTTATCCCGCCGTAGCGTTGAGCAGTTCTTC,CASSLSRRSVEQFF
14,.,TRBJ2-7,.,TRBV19,TGTGCCAGTAGTAGCGATTGGGGCTCCTACGAGCAGTACTTC,CASSSDWGSYEQYF
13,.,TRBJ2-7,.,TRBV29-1,TGCAGCGTTCGACGGACCCCTGGCTACGAGCAGTACTTC,CSVRRTPGYEQYF
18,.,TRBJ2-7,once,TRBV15,TGTGCCACCAGCAGAGATGGCCGCTGGGCGGGACCGGGCTACGAGCAGTACTTC,CATSRDGRWAGPGYEQYF
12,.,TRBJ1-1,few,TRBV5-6,TGTGCCAGCAGCTTGGCCAATCACGAAGCTTTCTTT,CASSLANHEAFF
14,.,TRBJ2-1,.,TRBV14,TGTGCCAGCAGCCAAGAGGGAACTTACAATGAGCAGTTCTTC,CASSQEGTYNEQFF
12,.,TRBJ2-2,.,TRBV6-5,TGTGCCAGCAGTTACAGCACCGGGGAGCTGTTTTTT,CASSYSTGELFF
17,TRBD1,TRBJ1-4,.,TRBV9,TGTGCCAGCAGCGCGGGACAGGCCGGGGGGTTACGGGAAAAACTGTTTTTT,CASSAGQAGGLREKLFF
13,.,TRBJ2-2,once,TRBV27,TGTGCCAGCAGACCCATTAACACCGGGGAGCTGTTTTTT,CASRPINTGELFF
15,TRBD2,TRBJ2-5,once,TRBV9,TGTGCCAGCAGCGCCCAGACTAGCACCCAAGAGACCCAGTACTTC,CASSAQTSTQETQYF
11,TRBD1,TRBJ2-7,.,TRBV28,TGTGCCAGCAGTGACAGGGACGAGCAGTACTTC,CASSDRDEQYF
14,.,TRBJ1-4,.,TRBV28,TGTGCCAGCTCGATTGGGGAAGGGGATGAAAAACTGTTTTTT,CASSIGEGDEKLFF
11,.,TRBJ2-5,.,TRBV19,TGTGCCAGTATAGACGGGGAGACCCAGTACTTC,CASIDGETQYF
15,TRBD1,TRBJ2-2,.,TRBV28,TGTGCCAGCAGTTTGCAGGGGGCAAGGGGCGGGGAGCTGTTTTTT,CASSLQGARGGELFF
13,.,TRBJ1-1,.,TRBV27,TGTGCCAGCAGGGGCCTCTCGGACACTGAAGCTTTCTTT,CASRGLSDTEAFF
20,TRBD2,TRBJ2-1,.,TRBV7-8,TGTGCCAGCAGCTTAGTCCCGACTAGCGGGAACCTCCCGGGTGGCAATGAGCAGTTCTTC,CASSLVPTSGNLPGGNEQFF
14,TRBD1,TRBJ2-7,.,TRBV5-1,TGCGCCAGCAGCCTCGGACAGGGGGCTTACGAGCAGTACTTC,CASSLGQGAYEQYF
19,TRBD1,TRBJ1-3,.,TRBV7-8,TGTGCCAGCAGCTTAGGCACCCCAGGAGGGGGCCTTTTCGGAAACACCATATATTTT,CASSLGTPGGGLFGNTIYF
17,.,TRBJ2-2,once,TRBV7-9,TGTGCCAGCAGCTGGCTCAAGGCACTTCCGAACACCGGGGAGCTGTTTTTT,CASSWLKALPNTGELFF
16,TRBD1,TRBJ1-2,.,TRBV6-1,TGTGCCAGCAGTGAAGCGGGAGGGGGCGGCATCTATGGCTACACCTTC,CASSEAGGGGIYGYTF
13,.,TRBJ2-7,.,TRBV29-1,TGCAGCGTTGAGGGGGTACAGGGCTACGAGCAGTACTTC,CSVEGVQGYEQYF
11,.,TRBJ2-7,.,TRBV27,TGTGCCAGCCGGCAGGGTGTCGAGCAGTACTTC,CASRQGVEQYF
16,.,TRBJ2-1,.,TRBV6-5,TGTGCCAGCAGTTACTCGATACTCGGGAGTTCTTTTGAGCAGTTCTTC,CASSYSILGSSFEQFF
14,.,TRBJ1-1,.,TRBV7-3,TGTGCCAGCAGCCCAGACACGATGAACACTGAAGCTTTCTTT,CASSPDTMNTEAFF
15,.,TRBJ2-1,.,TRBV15,TGTGCCACCAGCAGGATGGACAGTTTCGACAATGAGCAGTTCTTC,CATSRMDSFDNEQFF
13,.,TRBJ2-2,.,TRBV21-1,TGTGCCAGCAGCAACCTGCGGCCCGGGGAGCTGTTTTTT,CASSNLRPGELFF
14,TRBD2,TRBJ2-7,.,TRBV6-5,TGTGCCACCAGTTCGACGGGAGGCTCCTACGAGCAGTACTTC,CATSSTGGSYEQYF
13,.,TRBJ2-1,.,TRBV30,TGTGCCTGGAGTGTACCAAGCTGGCATGAGCAGTTCTTC,CAWSVPSWHEQFF
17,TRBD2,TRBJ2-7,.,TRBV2,TGTGCCAGCAGTGAAGCGCTCGAGCGGGAGAGCTCCTACGAGCAGTACTTC,CASSEALERESSYEQYF
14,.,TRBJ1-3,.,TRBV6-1,TGTGCCAGCAGACACGACACTTCTGGAAACACCATATATTTT,CASRHDTSGNTIYF
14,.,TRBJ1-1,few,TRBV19,TGTGCCAGTAGTATAGAGAGCAGCTACACTGAAGCTTTCTTT,CASSIESSYTEAFF
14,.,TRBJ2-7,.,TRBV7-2,TGTGCCAGCAGCCAGGGGACCTTATCCTACGAGCAGTACTTC,CASSQGTLSYEQYF
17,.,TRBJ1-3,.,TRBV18,TGTGCCAGCTCACTGACCAAGGAAGCCAACTCTGGAAACACCATATATTTT,CASSLTKEANSGNTIYF
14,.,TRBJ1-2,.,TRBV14,TGTGCCAGCAGCCGCCAAGAATGGGGGTATGGCTACACCTTC,CASSRQEWGYGYTF
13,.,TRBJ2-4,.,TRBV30,TGTGCCTGGATAGGACGAGTAGTGCACATTCAGTACTTC,CAWIGRVVHIQYF
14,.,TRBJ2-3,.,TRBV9,TGTGCCAGCAGCTCAAAAATGGGCACAGATACGCAGTATTTT,CASSSKMGTDTQYF
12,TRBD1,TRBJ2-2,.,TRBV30,TGTGCCTGGAATTCAGGGGGCGGGGAGCTGTTTTTT,CAWNSGGGELFF
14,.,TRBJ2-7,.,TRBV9,TGTGCCAGCACCCCGGGGGTATCCTCCTACGAGCAGTACTTC,CASTPGVSSYEQYF
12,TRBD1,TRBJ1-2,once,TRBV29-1,TGCAGCGTGGAAGACAGGGCGGGTGGCTACACCTTC,CSVEDRAGGYTF
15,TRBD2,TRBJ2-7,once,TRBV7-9,TGTGCCAGCAGCTCCTCGGGGGAGGGTACCTACGAGCAGTACTTC,CASSSSGEGTYEQYF